This T cell receptor beta chain was captured in a study of blood T cells in healthy people across ages. Study-wide results and limits: With donor CMV status unknown, expanded clonotype changes were possibly confounded.

Remarks on this clonotype: Its antigen is currently unknown.

In terms of origin and age, donors were healthy Caucasian individuals from Russia aged 6 to 90. PBMCs numbering at least 6 million were isolated per sample. Trimming at V came to 6 bases and at J to 5 bases, leaving 11 bases not matched to a gene. Germline V gene sequence: CDR1 SGHRS, CDR2 YFSETQ. The CDR3 consists of 16 residues. Combining a sample-barcoded 5' primer with a J-beta primer mix, a second PCR ran for about 6 to 12 cycles. Every molecule of cDNA carried a tag from a template-switch adaptor with 12 random nucleotides. TCRdb reanalysed the 5' RACE reads using MiXCR and keeps one entry per CDR3 protein. The sample has hundreds of thousands of distinct CDR3 sequences, roughly two fifths seen once.

Sequences were obtained from blood. This sequence originates from a man older than 75 in good health. This chain uses TRBV5-1 with TRBJ2-5; 12 bases are a match to TRBD2. DNA for the CDR3: TGCGCCAGCACCCGGACTAGCGGGGTTTCTAGGGAGACCCAGTACTTC. It specifies CASTRTSGVSRETQYF.